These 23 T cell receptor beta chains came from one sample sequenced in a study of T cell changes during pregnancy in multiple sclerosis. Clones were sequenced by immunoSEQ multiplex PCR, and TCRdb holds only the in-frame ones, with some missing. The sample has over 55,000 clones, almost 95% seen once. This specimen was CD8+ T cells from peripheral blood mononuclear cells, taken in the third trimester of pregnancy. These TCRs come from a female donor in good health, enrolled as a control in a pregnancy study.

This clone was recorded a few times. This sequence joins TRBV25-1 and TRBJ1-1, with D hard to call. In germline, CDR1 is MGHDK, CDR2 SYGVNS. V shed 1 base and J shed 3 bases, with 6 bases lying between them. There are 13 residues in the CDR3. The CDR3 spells CASSEWEHTEAFF. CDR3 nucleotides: TGTGCCAGCAGTGAATGGGAGCACACTGAAGCTTTCTTT.

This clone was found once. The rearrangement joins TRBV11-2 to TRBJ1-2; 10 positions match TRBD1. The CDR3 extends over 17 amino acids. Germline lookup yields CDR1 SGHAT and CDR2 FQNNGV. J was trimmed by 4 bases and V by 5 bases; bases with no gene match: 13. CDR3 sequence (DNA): TGTGCCAGCAGCCTCGGGACAGGGGAAAGTCTTTTCTATGGCTACACCTTC. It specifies CASSLGTGESLFYGYTF.

CDR3 amino acids: CASSHRDSYEQYF. The CDR3 DNA reads as TGTGCCAGCAGTCACAGGGACTCCTACGAGCAGTACTTC. The chain is built from TRBV2 and TRBJ2-7, with a weak D call TRBD1 (6 bases). This CDR3 is built from 13 residues. Germline loops: CDR1 SNHLY, CDR2 FYNNEI. Trimming shortened V by 5 bases and J by 0 bases, and 8 bases separated the two germline ends.

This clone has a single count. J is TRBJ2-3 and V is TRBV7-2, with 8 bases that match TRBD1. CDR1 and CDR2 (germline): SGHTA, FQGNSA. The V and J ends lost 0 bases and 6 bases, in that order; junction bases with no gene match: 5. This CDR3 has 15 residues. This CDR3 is CASSLAGQVGDTQYF. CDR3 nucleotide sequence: TGTGCCAGCAGCTTAGCGGGACAGGTCGGGGATACGCAGTATTTT. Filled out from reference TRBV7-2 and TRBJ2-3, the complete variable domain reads GAGVSQSPSNKVTEKGKDVELRCDPISGHTALYWYRQSLGQGLEFLIYFQGNSAPDKSGLPSDRFSAERTGGSVSTLTIQRTQQEDSAVYLCASSLAGQVGDTQYFGPGTRLTVL.

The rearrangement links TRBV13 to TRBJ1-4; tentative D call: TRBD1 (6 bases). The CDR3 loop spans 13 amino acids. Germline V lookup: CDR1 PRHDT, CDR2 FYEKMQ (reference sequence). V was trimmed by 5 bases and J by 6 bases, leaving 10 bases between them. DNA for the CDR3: TGTGCCAGCAGCACAGGGCTGGATGAAAAACTGTTTTTT. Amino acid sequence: CASSTGLDEKLFF.

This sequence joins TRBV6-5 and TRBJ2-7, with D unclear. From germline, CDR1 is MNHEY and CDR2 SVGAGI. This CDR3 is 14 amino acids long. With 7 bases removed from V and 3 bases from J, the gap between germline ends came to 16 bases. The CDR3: CASMIGDRSYEQYF. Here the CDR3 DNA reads TGTGCCAGCATGATAGGAGATCGGAGCTACGAGCAGTACTTC.

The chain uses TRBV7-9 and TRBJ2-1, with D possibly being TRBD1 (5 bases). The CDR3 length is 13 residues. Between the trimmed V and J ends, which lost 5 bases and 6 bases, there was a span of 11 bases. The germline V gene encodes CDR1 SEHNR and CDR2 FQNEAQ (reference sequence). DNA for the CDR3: TGTGCCAGCAGCCCCCAGGGCGGCAATGAGCAGTTCTTC. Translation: CASSPQGGNEQFF.

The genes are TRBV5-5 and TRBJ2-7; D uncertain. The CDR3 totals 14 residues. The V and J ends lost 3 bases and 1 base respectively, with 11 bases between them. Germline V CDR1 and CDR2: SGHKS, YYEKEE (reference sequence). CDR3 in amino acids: CASSSRIDSYEQYF. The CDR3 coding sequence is TGTGCCAGCAGCTCGCGGATTGATTCCTACGAGCAGTACTTC.

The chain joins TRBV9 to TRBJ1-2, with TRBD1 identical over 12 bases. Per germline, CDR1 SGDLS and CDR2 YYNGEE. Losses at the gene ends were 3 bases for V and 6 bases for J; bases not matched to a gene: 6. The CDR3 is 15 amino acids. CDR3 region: CASSGRDRGPNGYTF. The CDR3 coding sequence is TGTGCCAGCAGCGGCCGGGACAGGGGGCCCAATGGCTACACCTTC.

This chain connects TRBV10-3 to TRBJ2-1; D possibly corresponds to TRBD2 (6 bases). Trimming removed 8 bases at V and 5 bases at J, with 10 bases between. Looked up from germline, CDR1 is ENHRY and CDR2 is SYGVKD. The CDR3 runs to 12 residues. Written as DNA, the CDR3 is TGTGCCATCGATAGCGGTGACAATGAGCAGTTCTTC. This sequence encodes CAIDSGDNEQFF.

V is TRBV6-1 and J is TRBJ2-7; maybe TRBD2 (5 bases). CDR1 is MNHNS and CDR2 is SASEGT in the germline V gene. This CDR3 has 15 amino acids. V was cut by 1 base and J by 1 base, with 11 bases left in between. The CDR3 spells CASSEGAGMSYEQYF. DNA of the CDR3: TGTGCCAGCAGTGAAGGAGCCGGGATGTCCTACGAGCAGTACTTC.

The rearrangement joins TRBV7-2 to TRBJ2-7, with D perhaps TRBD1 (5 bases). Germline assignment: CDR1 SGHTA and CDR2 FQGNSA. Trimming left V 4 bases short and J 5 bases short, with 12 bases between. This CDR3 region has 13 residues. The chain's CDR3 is CASSYGRADEQYF. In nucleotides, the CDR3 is TGTGCCAGCAGCTACGGCAGGGCCGACGAGCAGTACTTC.

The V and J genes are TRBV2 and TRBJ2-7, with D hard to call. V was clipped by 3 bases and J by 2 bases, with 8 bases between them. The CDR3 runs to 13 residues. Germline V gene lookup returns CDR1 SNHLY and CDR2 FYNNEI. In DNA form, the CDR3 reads TGTGCCAGCAGTGAGTCCACAGCCTACGAGCAGTACTTC. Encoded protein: CASSESTAYEQYF. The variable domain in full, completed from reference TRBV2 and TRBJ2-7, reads EPEVTQTPSHQVTQMGQEVILRCVPISNHLYFYWYRQILGQKVEFLVSFYNNEISEKSEIFDDQFSVERPDGSNFTLKIRSTKLEDSAMYFCASSESTAYEQYFGPGTRLTVT.

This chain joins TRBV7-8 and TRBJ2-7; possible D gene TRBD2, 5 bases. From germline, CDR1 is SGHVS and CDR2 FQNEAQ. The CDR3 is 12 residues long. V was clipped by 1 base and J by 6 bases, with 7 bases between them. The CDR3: CASSLGRGEQYF. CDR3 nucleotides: TGTGCCAGCAGCTTAGGTCGGGGCGAGCAGTACTTC. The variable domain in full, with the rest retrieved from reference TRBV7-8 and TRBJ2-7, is GAGVSQSPRYKVAKRGQDVALRCDPISGHVSLFWYQQALGQGPEFLTYFQNEAQLDKSGLPSDRFFAERPEGSVSTLKIQRTQQEDSAVYLCASSLGRGEQYFGPGTRLTVT.

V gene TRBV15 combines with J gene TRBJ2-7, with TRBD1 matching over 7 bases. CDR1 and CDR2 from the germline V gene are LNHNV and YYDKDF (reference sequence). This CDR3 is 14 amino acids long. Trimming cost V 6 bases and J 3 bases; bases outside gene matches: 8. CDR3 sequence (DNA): TGTGCCACCAGTCCCACAGGGGCTGGCTACGAGCAGTACTTC. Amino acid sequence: CATSPTGAGYEQYF.

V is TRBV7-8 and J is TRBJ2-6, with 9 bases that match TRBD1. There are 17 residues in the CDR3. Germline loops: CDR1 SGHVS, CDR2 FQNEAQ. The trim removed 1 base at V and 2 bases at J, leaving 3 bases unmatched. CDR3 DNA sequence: TGTGCCAGCAGCTTAGGGACAGGGGTGGCTGGGGCCAACGTCCTGACTTTC. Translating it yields CASSLGTGVAGANVLTF.

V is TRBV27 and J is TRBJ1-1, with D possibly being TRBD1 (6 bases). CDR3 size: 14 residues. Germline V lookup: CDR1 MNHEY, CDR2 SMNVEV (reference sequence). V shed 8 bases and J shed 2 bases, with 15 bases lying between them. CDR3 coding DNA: TGTGCCAGCGGTACGCCGGGACAAAACACTGAAGCTTTCTTT. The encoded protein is CASGTPGQNTEAFF.

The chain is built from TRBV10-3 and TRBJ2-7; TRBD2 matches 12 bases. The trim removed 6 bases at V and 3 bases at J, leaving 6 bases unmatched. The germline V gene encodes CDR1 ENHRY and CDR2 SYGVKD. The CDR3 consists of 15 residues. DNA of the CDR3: TGTGCCATCAGCGACCTAGCGGGGGGGCTCTACGAGCAGTACTTC. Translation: CAISDLAGGLYEQYF.

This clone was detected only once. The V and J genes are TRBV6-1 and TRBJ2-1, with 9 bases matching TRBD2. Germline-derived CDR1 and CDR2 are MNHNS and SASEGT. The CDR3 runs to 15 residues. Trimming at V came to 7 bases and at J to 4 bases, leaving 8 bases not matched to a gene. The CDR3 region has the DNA TGTGCCAGCATTCCGGGACTAGCAGAATACAATGAGCAGTTCTTC. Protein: CASIPGLAEYNEQFF.

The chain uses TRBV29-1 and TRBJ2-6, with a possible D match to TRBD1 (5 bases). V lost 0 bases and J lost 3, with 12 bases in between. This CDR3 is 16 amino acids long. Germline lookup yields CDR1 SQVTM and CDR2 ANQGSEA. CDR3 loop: CSVEEAGSGGANVLTF. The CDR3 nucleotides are TGCAGCGTTGAAGAAGCAGGGTCAGGTGGGGCCAACGTCCTGACTTTC. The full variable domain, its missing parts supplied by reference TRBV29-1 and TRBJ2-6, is SAVISQKPSRDICQRGTSLTIQCQVDSQVTMMFWYRQQPGQSLTLIATANQGSEATYESGFVIDKFPISRPNLTFSTLTVSNMSPEDSSIYLCSVEEAGSGGANVLTFGAGSRLTVL.

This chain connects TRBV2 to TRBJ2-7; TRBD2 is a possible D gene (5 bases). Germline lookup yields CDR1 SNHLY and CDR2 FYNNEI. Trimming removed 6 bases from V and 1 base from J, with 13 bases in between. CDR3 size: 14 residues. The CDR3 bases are TGTGCCAGCAGACCCGACGGGATTTCCTACGAGCAGTACTTC. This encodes CASRPDGISYEQYF.

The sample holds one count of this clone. The CDR3 nucleotides are TGTGCCAGTAGCCCAGACAGGGGGGGGACTGAAGCTTTCTTT. Translation: CASSPDRGGTEAFF. The chain couples TRBV19 to TRBJ1-1, with 9 bases matching TRBD1. Germline CDR1 LNHDA, CDR2 SQIVND (reference sequence). V lost 6 bases, J lost 5 bases, and 7 bases stayed unmatched. CDR3 length: 14 amino acids.

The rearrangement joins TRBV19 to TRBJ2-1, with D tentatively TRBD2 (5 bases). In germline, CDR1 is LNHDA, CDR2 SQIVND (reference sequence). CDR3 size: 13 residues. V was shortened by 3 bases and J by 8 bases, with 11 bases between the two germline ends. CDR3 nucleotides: TGTGCCAGTAGTATGGTTCTAGCTCATGAGCAGTTCTTC. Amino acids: CASSMVLAHEQFF.